This T cell receptor (beta chain) was found in a study of OX40 agonist ivuxolimab in advanced cancers. At the level of the study: Intravenous ivuxolimab was administered to patients every 2 weeks at 0.01 to 10 mg/kg. The eligibility criteria allowed prior anti-PD-1, anti-PD-L1 or anti-CTLA-4 therapy, and around 40% had some. Whole-study findings and limits: On average, a greater number of expanded clones characterised CD8+ T cells relative to CD4+.

Libraries were prepared by immunoSEQ multiplex PCR; TCRdb keeps only in-frame clonotypes and omits some of them. The table lists about 19,000 clones, around two thirds of them singletons, with approximately 11% in the top ten. V lost 7 bases, J lost 6 bases, and 8 bases stayed unmatched. The CDR3 covers 13 residues. Germline loops: CDR1 MNHEY, CDR2 SVGAGI. On this clone: No antigen is known for it.

This material consisted of CD4+ or CD8+ T cells sorted from blood, taken in a trial of the OX40 agonist ivuxolimab. This receptor was taken from an adult with an advanced solid tumor such as melanoma, head and neck, liver or kidney cancer. V and J are TRBV6-5 and TRBJ1-2; 7 bases line up with TRBD1. The CDR3 nucleotides read TGTGCCAGCAACCCCGGGACAGAGGATGGCTACACCTTC. Translated: CASNPGTEDGYTF.